These T cell receptor beta chains were read from a single sample in a study of CD8 T cells in Susac syndrome. A single record per CDR3 protein comes from TCRdb applying MiXCR to the immunoSEQ multiplex PCR reads. The sample lists 100,000 to 150,000 distinct CDR3 sequences; over 80% were seen once. The sample was CD8+ T cells from PBMCs. These receptors all stem from a human donor with multiple sclerosis. Both conserved end residues are part of each CDR3. Fields, in order: J gene, D gene, V gene, clone size, CDR3 length, CDR3 DNA, CDR3 protein. A D gene is named only where the DNA matches it firmly. Clone size is stated in some rows and not others, as once, few, many or a class when expanded.

j_gene: TRBJ1-2
d_gene: TRBD1
v_gene: TRBV12-3/TRBV12-4
abundance: -
len: 16
CDR3nt: TGTGCCAGCAGAGGACAGGGGGAACACTATAACTATGGCTACACCTTC
CDR3aa: CASRGQGEHYNYGYTF

j_gene: TRBJ1-2
d_gene: TRBD1
v_gene: TRBV5-1
abundance: -
len: 15
CDR3nt: TGCGCCAGCAGAGGACAGGGGGCTTCTGGGTATGGCTACACCTTC
CDR3aa: CASRGQGASGYGYTF

j_gene: TRBJ2-1
d_gene: TRBD2
v_gene: TRBV6-1
abundance: -
len: 16
CDR3nt: TGTGCCACCACAGCGAAACTAGCGGGAGGGCCAGATGAGCAGTTCTTC
CDR3aa: CATTAKLAGGPDEQFF

j_gene: TRBJ2-2
d_gene: -
v_gene: TRBV29-1
abundance: -
len: 14
CDR3nt: TGCAGCGTTGTGGGCGGACTAAACACCGGGGAGCTGTTTTTT
CDR3aa: CSVVGGLNTGELFF

j_gene: TRBJ2-7
d_gene: -
v_gene: TRBV6-5
abundance: -
len: 14
CDR3nt: TGTGCCAGCAGTTACTCGGACAGTAGCTACGAGCAGTACTTC
CDR3aa: CASSYSDSSYEQYF

j_gene: TRBJ2-5
d_gene: TRBD2
v_gene: TRBV4-1
abundance: -
len: 16
CDR3nt: TGCGCCAGCAGCCCGGGACTAGCGGGAGGGCGGGAGACCCAGTACTTC
CDR3aa: CASSPGLAGGRETQYF

j_gene: TRBJ1-6
d_gene: -
v_gene: TRBV20-1
abundance: -
len: 16
CDR3nt: TGCAGTGCTAGAGATCTTATATCGTTAGAGGGGTCACCCCTCCACTTT
CDR3aa: CSARDLISLEGSPLHF

j_gene: TRBJ1-2
d_gene: -
v_gene: TRBV12-5
abundance: -
len: 14
CDR3nt: TGTGCTAGTGGTTGGGGGGACCTTGCCCACGGCTACACCTTC
CDR3aa: CASGWGDLAHGYTF

j_gene: TRBJ1-1
d_gene: -
v_gene: TRBV11-2
abundance: -
len: 12
CDR3nt: TGTGCCAGCAGTTATACGGGGCCTGTGGCTTTCTTT
CDR3aa: CASSYTGPVAFF

j_gene: TRBJ2-7
d_gene: TRBD1
v_gene: TRBV5-5
abundance: once
len: 13
CDR3nt: TGTGCCAGCAGCGAGGACAGGGCAAACGAGCAGTACTTC
CDR3aa: CASSEDRANEQYF

j_gene: TRBJ1-2
d_gene: -
v_gene: TRBV20-1
abundance: -
len: 13
CDR3nt: TGCAGTGCCCTACCCCCAGGGACCTATGGCTACACCTTC
CDR3aa: CSALPPGTYGYTF

j_gene: TRBJ2-7
d_gene: TRBD1
v_gene: TRBV2
abundance: -
len: 15
CDR3nt: TGTGCCAGCCGTTTCGCAGAGGGACAGCATTACGAGCAGTACTTC
CDR3aa: CASRFAEGQHYEQYF

j_gene: TRBJ1-4
d_gene: -
v_gene: TRBV19
abundance: -
len: 15
CDR3nt: TGTGCCAGTAGCCTCAAACACGCAACTAATGAAAAACTGTTTTTT
CDR3aa: CASSLKHATNEKLFF

j_gene: TRBJ2-2
d_gene: -
v_gene: TRBV11-2
abundance: few
len: 14
CDR3nt: TGTGCCAGCAGCTTAGACAGGGTGACCGGGGAGCTGTTTTTT
CDR3aa: CASSLDRVTGELFF

j_gene: TRBJ1-1
d_gene: -
v_gene: TRBV7-9
abundance: few
len: 13
CDR3nt: TGTGCCAGCAGCCCAAACTTGAACACTGAAGCTTTCTTT
CDR3aa: CASSPNLNTEAFF

j_gene: TRBJ2-2
d_gene: TRBD2
v_gene: TRBV27
abundance: -
len: 16
CDR3nt: TGTGCCAGCAGTCCTTCGGGGGGGCCCTATACCGGGGAGCTGTTTTTT
CDR3aa: CASSPSGGPYTGELFF

j_gene: TRBJ2-2
d_gene: -
v_gene: TRBV19
abundance: -
len: 17
CDR3nt: TGTGCCAGTAGTATAGGTGGCGGGGCGGCGGTGGCCGGGGAGCTGTTTTTT
CDR3aa: CASSIGGGAAVAGELFF

j_gene: TRBJ2-3
d_gene: TRBD2
v_gene: TRBV7-9
abundance: few
len: 15
CDR3nt: TGTGCCAGCAGCTCACTAGGACTAGGGACAGATACGCAGTATTTT
CDR3aa: CASSSLGLGTDTQYF

j_gene: TRBJ2-3
d_gene: -
v_gene: TRBV6-2/TRBV6-3
abundance: -
len: 11
CDR3nt: TGTGCCAGCAGTAACACAGATACGCAGTATTTT
CDR3aa: CASSNTDTQYF

j_gene: TRBJ2-1
d_gene: -
v_gene: TRBV7-9
abundance: -
len: 13
CDR3nt: TGTGCCAGCAGCTCTGACCTGTCCAATGAGCAGTTCTTC
CDR3aa: CASSSDLSNEQFF

j_gene: TRBJ1-1
d_gene: -
v_gene: TRBV5-5
abundance: -
len: 16
CDR3nt: TGTGCCAGCAGCTTGAGCGGCCTCCAATCAGTAGTTGAAGCTTTCTTT
CDR3aa: CASSLSGLQSVVEAFF

j_gene: TRBJ2-1
d_gene: TRBD2
v_gene: TRBV11-2
abundance: -
len: 11
CDR3nt: TGTGCCAGCAGCTTGAGCGGGGAACAGTTCTTC
CDR3aa: CASSLSGEQFF

j_gene: TRBJ2-2
d_gene: -
v_gene: TRBV6-5
abundance: -
len: 14
CDR3nt: TGTGCCAGCAGTTATTTGGGAGGCCCCGGGGAGCTGTTTTTT
CDR3aa: CASSYLGGPGELFF

j_gene: TRBJ2-7
d_gene: -
v_gene: TRBV2
abundance: -
len: 13
CDR3nt: TGTGCCAGCCGACCCAGTGGGTACTACGAGCAGTACTTC
CDR3aa: CASRPSGYYEQYF

j_gene: TRBJ2-1
d_gene: -
v_gene: TRBV11-3
abundance: -
len: 19
CDR3nt: TGTGCCAGCAGCTCGAGACAGGGCGGGGCGGGTAAGGGATACAATGAGCAGTTCTTC
CDR3aa: CASSSRQGGAGKGYNEQFF

j_gene: TRBJ1-5
d_gene: -
v_gene: TRBV7-2
abundance: -
len: 16
CDR3nt: TGTGCCAGCAGCTTCTGGGCTGAGCCGATCAATCAGCCCCAGCATTTT
CDR3aa: CASSFWAEPINQPQHF

j_gene: TRBJ2-3
d_gene: -
v_gene: TRBV27
abundance: few
len: 11
CDR3nt: TGTGCCAGCAATCTAGGGGATACGCAGTATTTT
CDR3aa: CASNLGDTQYF